These T cell receptor beta chains were read from a single sample in a study of identical twins. TCRdb called the 5' RACE reads again in MiXCR, with one record for every CDR3 protein. The sample yields 550,000 to 700,000 distinct CDR3 sequences, approximately 21% seen once. These sequences were also reported in another study, on T cells expressing NK-cell markers.

Sequencing was carried out using PBMCs. The receptor set was obtained from a woman between 18 and 29 years old in good health. CDR3s include the opening cysteine and the closing phenylalanine or tryptophan. The D gene is left open where the match is weak. Some rows have no size entry. The others give once, few or many, or a class for an expanded clone.

V	J	D	length	size	CDR3	DNA
TRBV3-1	TRBJ2-1	NA	13	few	CASSQGRNNEQFF	TGTGCCAGCAGCCAAGGGCGGAACAATGAGCAGTTCTTC
TRBV9	TRBJ2-6	NA	15	once	CASSVAPAGANVLTF	TGTGCCAGCAGCGTAGCCCCGGCTGGGGCCAACGTCCTGACTTTC
TRBV7-8	TRBJ1-2	NA	13	NA	CASSFYRDYGYTF	TGTGCCAGCAGCTTTTACAGGGACTATGGCTACACCTTC
TRBV12-3/TRBV12-4	TRBJ2-1	TRBD1	15	few	CASSPDRGIENEQFF	TGTGCCAGCAGCCCCGACAGGGGGATTGAGAATGAGCAGTTCTTC
TRBV20-1	TRBJ2-1	TRBD2	19	many	CSARDRLAGGPLVRNEQFF	TGCAGTGCTAGAGATCGACTAGCGGGAGGGCCCCTCGTAAGGAATGAGCAGTTCTTC
TRBV20-1	TRBJ2-1	TRBD2	13	NA	CSARQTPAGGQFF	TGCAGTGCTAGACAGACCCCAGCGGGAGGTCAGTTCTTC
TRBV20-1	TRBJ1-1	TRBD1	13	many	CSARSGQGMGAFF	TGCAGTGCTAGAAGTGGACAGGGGATGGGGGCTTTCTTT
TRBV6-2/TRBV6-3	TRBJ1-2	NA	15	few	CATRDGPYLYYGYTF	TGTGCCACCCGGGACGGACCATACCTCTACTATGGCTACACCTTC
TRBV30	TRBJ1-2	NA	13	NA	CASRRLSLDGYTF	TGTGCCTCCCGCAGGTTATCCTTGGATGGCTACACCTTC
TRBV7-6	TRBJ2-1	NA	13	NA	CASSKDLINEQFF	TGTGCCAGCAGCAAGGACCTAATTAATGAGCAGTTCTTC
TRBV7-9	TRBJ2-7	NA	14	NA	CASSLSVTSYEQYF	TGTGCCAGCAGCTTGTCGGTCACTTCCTACGAGCAGTACTTC
TRBV20-1	TRBJ2-1	NA	15	few	CSARVWEKAYNEQFF	TGCAGTGCTAGAGTTTGGGAGAAAGCCTACAATGAGCAGTTCTTC
TRBV20-1	TRBJ1-4	NA	15	many	CSARDLGRSVEKLFF	TGCAGTGCTAGAGATTTAGGCAGGTCTGTTGAAAAACTGTTTTTT
TRBV29-1	TRBJ2-2	NA	16	many	CSVEDPPGTNTGELFF	TGCAGCGTTGAAGATCCCCCTGGGACGAACACCGGGGAGCTGTTTTTT
TRBV7-2	TRBJ1-2	NA	13	few	CASSFRGLNGYTF	TGTGCCAGCAGCTTCAGGGGTCTAAATGGCTACACCTTC
TRBV12-3/TRBV12-4	TRBJ2-3	NA	11	few	CASSGVDTQYF	TGTGCCAGCAGTGGGGTTGATACGCAGTATTTT
TRBV7-2	TRBJ1-2	TRBD1	14	NA	CASSVGTGNYGYTF	TGTGCCAGCAGCGTCGGGACAGGGAACTATGGCTACACCTTC
TRBV7-2	TRBJ1-6	TRBD1	16	few	CASSHNRGRKNSPLHF	TGTGCCAGCAGCCATAACAGGGGGCGAAAGAATTCACCCCTCCACTTT
TRBV4-3	TRBJ2-5	NA	17	few	CASSQDTGRGYTETQYF	TGCGCCAGCAGCCAAGATACCGGGAGAGGGTATACAGAGACCCAGTACTTC
TRBV12-3/TRBV12-4	TRBJ2-7	TRBD1	12	few	CASRQQGYEQYF	TGTGCCAGCAGACAACAGGGGTACGAGCAGTACTTC
TRBV5-1	TRBJ2-3	NA	18	NA	CASSLWGKNGGSTDTQYF	TGCGCCAGCAGCTTGTGGGGGAAGAACGGGGGTAGCACAGATACGCAGTATTTT
TRBV7-6	TRBJ2-7	NA	15	few	CASSLGQGSGNEQYF	TGTGCCAGCAGCTTAGGCCAGGGGAGCGGGAACGAGCAGTACTTC
TRBV12-3/TRBV12-4	TRBJ1-2	NA	14	NA	CASSLRVGVYGYTF	TGTGCCAGCAGTTTGAGGGTTGGGGTCTATGGCTACACCTTC
TRBV20-1	TRBJ2-3	NA	15	few	CSARDRALVVDTQYF	TGCAGTGCTAGAGATCGGGCACTAGTGGTAGATACGCAGTATTTT
TRBV6-1	TRBJ1-2	NA	13	many	CASRSTWGYGYTF	TGTGCCAGCAGGTCAACCTGGGGATATGGCTACACCTTC
TRBV7-9	TRBJ2-1	TRBD2	16	NA	CASSLAPLAGNNEQFF	TGTGCCAGCAGCTTAGCCCCGCTAGCGGGCAACAATGAGCAGTTCTTC
TRBV12-3/TRBV12-4	TRBJ2-1	NA	14	NA	CASSLSRTDNEQFF	TGTGCCAGCAGTTTGAGCCGAACCGACAATGAGCAGTTCTTC
TRBV12-3/TRBV12-4	TRBJ2-3	TRBD2	17	few	CASTLGLAGGRSDTQYF	TGTGCCAGCACCCTGGGGTTAGCGGGGGGGCGATCAGATACGCAGTATTTT
TRBV15	TRBJ2-1	TRBD1	16	NA	CATSTEDRGPYNEQFF	TGTGCCACCAGTACCGAGGACAGGGGGCCCTACAATGAGCAGTTCTTC
TRBV20-1	TRBJ2-3	TRBD2	14	few	CSATIAGPTDTQYF	TGCAGTGCTACCATAGCGGGCCCCACAGATACGCAGTATTTT
TRBV12-3/TRBV12-4	TRBJ2-4	TRBD2	19	NA	CAFSRPGLAGVLAKNIQYF	TGTGCCTTCAGTCGCCCTGGACTAGCGGGAGTTCTAGCCAAAAACATTCAGTACTTC